This TCR beta chain appears in the sequencing data of a study of T cell responses to AZD1222 COVID-19 vaccine. The data were produced by immunoSEQ multiplex PCR, yet TCRdb's version contains in-frame clones alone and is incomplete. The sample consists of around 89,000 clones, about 88% of them appearing once. Findings and limits, study-wide: Spike as a whole was targeted by vaccine-associated CD4 TCRs, dominant at 160-218 and 743-854. Clonal diversity was possibly underestimated, and the donors were mostly white British, with more females. Baseline seropositivity characterized only 5 or 6 AZD1222 recipients.

Comments on this clone: Its antigen remains unidentified.

The trim removed 4 bases at V and 7 bases at J, leaving 9 bases unmatched. The CDR3 has 14 amino acids. Germline loops: CDR1 LGHDT, CDR2 YNNKEL (reference sequence). The origin of this receptor is an adult who received the AZD1222 COVID-19 vaccine. The specimen comprised peripheral blood, sampled 28 days after the second AZD1222 dose. The chain combines TRBV3-1 (or the pseudogene TRBV3-2) with TRBJ1-2, with TRBD1 identical over 7 bases. For the CDR3, the DNA is TGTGCCAGCAGCCGTCAGGGGGGGCCGGGTGGCTACACCTTC. Its translation is CASSRQGGPGGYTF.